The clone carrying this T cell receptor beta chain was observed a handful of times. Antigen specificity is unknown. The sample belongs to a study of early T cells in non-severe SARS-CoV-2 infection. At the level of the study: Chains were unpaired, as sequencing was done on bulk RNA from unsorted whole blood. Study-level findings and limits: Sequences matched to VDJdb favored anti-spike CD8 responses, while private and CD4 specificities were missed.

The CDR3 contains 15 residues. The germline CDR1 and CDR2 sequences are MGHRA and YSYEKL. Trimming removed 0 bases at V and 6 bases at J, with 14 bases between. Unique molecular identifiers tagged individual cDNA molecules. TCRdb reanalysed the 5' RACE reads using MiXCR and keeps one entry per CDR3 protein. Of some 57,000 distinct CDR3 sequences in the sample, around 8% were seen once. The sequence came from an adult who was a healthcare worker with PCR-confirmed SARS-CoV-2 infection or an uninfected control (not recorded which). The gene calls are TRBV4-1 and TRBJ2-5, with a tentative D call TRBD2 (6 bases). The specimen sequenced was whole blood. The CDR3 DNA reads TGCGCCAGCAGCCAAGATCCGGGGGAGGTCCAGACCCAGTACTTC. It specifies CASSQDPGEVQTQYF.